This T cell receptor beta chain was found in a study of blood T cell repertoires in COVID-19. Participant age was about 18 to 89 years, and participants resided in roughly 25 US areas. With 4 bases clipped from V and 5 bases from J, the junction kept 12 bases outside the gene matches. Germline V gives CDR1 SGDLS, CDR2 YYNGEE. CDR3 length equals 16 residues. Per the original methods: Quantification of nucleated cells was approximated via reference gene primer amplification. TCRdb's table, derived via immunoSEQ multiplex PCR, lists solely in-frame clones and lacks some. That table gives V, J and clone size, and the DNA gave D and trimming. The sample includes some 240,000 clones, 80% to 85% seen only once; the top ten take 3.4%.

This chain connects TRBV9 to TRBJ1-2; 9 positions match TRBD1. The source material was PBMCs or T cells enriched from blood (not recorded which). The TCR originated in a man aged 50-59 years who had recovered from COVID-19. CDR3 coding DNA: TGTGCCAGCAGCCCTAGGAAGGGACAGGGTGTGTATGGCTACACCTTC. It yields the protein CASSPRKGQGVYGYTF.